These 14 T cell receptor beta chains came from one sample sequenced in a study of T cell responses to AZD1222 COVID-19 vaccine (dated by TCRdb to about 2021). Interpreted using the paper, the time point label stands for: baseline before first vaccination. Library preparation employed the immunoSEQ multiplex PCR assay. Entries here come from immuneACCESS through TCRdb and include only in-frame sequences with V and J called. Some clones fail to appear in such tables; in the studies checked, an unresolved V gene covers under half of the shortfall, and the cause of the remainder is unknown. The sample data list 100,000 to 150,000 clones, and about nine tenths of these were observed just once. The ten largest clonotypes hold just over 7% of the sample. Material: peripheral blood, obtained on day 0 of AZD1222 vaccination. These receptor sequences come from an adult in good health.

This clone rates as medium-sized. This chain links TRBV28 with TRBJ1-5; 10 nucleotides agree with TRBD1. Germline V lookup: CDR1 MDHEN, CDR2 SYDVKM. The CDR3 runs to 15 residues. V shed 6 bases, J shed 7 bases, and the junction held 9 bases outside the gene matches. Here the CDR3 DNA reads TGTGCCAGCAGCCCTCGGACAGGGGGAAGGCAGCCCCAGCATTTT. Its protein is CASSPRTGGRQPQHF.

The gene calls are TRBV7-2 and TRBJ2-1; 12 nucleotides line up with TRBD2. CDR3 length equals 13 residues. The trim removed 5 bases at V and 15 bases at J, leaving 8 bases unmatched. Germline assignment: CDR1 SGHTA and CDR2 FQGNSA. CDR3 residues: CASSPRLAGETFF. The CDR3 DNA reads TGTGCCAGCAGCCCACGACTAGCGGGAGAAACGTTCTTC.

The gene calls are TRBV28 and TRBJ2-3; 8 bases line up with TRBD2. This CDR3 comprises 14 residues. Germline CDR1 is MDHEN and CDR2 is SYDVKM. V lost 5 bases to trimming and J lost 4 bases; unmatched junction nucleotides: 5. CDR3 in amino acids: CASSPRTSSDTQYF. CDR3 DNA: TGTGCCAGCAGTCCCAGGACTAGCTCAGATACGCAGTATTTT. Using reference TRBV28 and TRBJ2-3 for the parts outside the CDR3, the full variable domain is DVKVTQSSRYLVKRTGEKVFLECVQDMDHENMFWYRQDPGLGLRLIYFSYDVKMKEKGDIPEGYSVSREKKERFSLILESASTNQTSMYLCASSPRTSSDTQYFGPGTRLTVL.

This clone was seen just once. The rearrangement joins TRBV7-9 to TRBJ2-1; no definite D call. Germline V gene lookup returns CDR1 SEHNR and CDR2 FQNEAQ (reference sequence). This CDR3 contains 11 residues. Deletions cut 7 bases from V and 10 bases from J, with 11 bases between. In nucleotides, the CDR3 is TGTGCCAGCACCGAGAACGAGGAGCAGTTCTTC. Translating gives CASTENEEQFF. The variable domain in full, with the rest retrieved from reference TRBV7-9 and TRBJ2-1, is DTGVSQNPRHKITKRGQNVTFRCDPISEHNRLYWYRQTLGQGPEFLTYFQNEAQLEKSRLLSDRFSAERPKGSFSTLEIQRTEQGDSAMYLCASTENEEQFFGPGTRLTVL.

The chain links TRBV6-4 to TRBJ1-3; D gene uncertain. V lost 3 bases and J lost 4, with 13 bases in between. This CDR3 is 15 amino acids long. CDR1 is MRHNA, CDR2 SNTAGT, per germline. The CDR3, as DNA: TGTGCCAGCAGTGAGAGGGCCGGAGGAGGAAACACCATATATTTT. As protein: CASSERAGGGNTIYF.

V is TRBV6-2 or TRBV6-3 and J is TRBJ2-1, with 10 bases aligning to TRBD1. CDR3 length equals 17 residues. V dropped 5 bases and J dropped 6; count of bases not matched to a gene: 13. Germline CDR1 reads MNHEY; CDR2 reads SVGEGT. CDR3 sequence (DNA): TGTGCCAGCAGTGCCCGGGACAGGGGATGGGGATTCAATGAGCAGTTCTTC. Its protein product is CASSARDRGWGFNEQFF.

This sequence joins TRBV19 and TRBJ2-3, with D perhaps TRBD2 (7 bases). CDR1 is LNHDA and CDR2 is SQIVND in the germline V gene (reference sequence). This CDR3 comprises 15 residues. The ends were cut back, 4 bases at V and 5 bases at J, with 16 bases in the middle. This CDR3 is CASSTARGAGDTQYF. CDR3 DNA: TGTGCCAGTAGTACCGCCCGGGGGGCCGGAGATACGCAGTATTTT.

This chain connects TRBV13 to TRBJ1-6; 7 nucleotides agree with TRBD1. Per the germline V gene, CDR1 is PRHDT and CDR2 is FYEKMQ (reference sequence). After removal of 5 bases from V and 7 bases from J, the junction contained 14 bases not matched to a gene. The CDR3 is 17 amino acids. CDR3 region: CASSHRGGGSWNSPLHF. Here the CDR3 DNA reads TGTGCCAGCAGCCACAGGGGTGGAGGGTCTTGGAATTCACCCCTCCACTTT. Full variable domain (remainder filled in from reference TRBV13 and TRBJ1-6): AAGVIQSPRHLIKEKRETATLKCYPIPRHDTVYWYQQGPGQDPQFLISFYEKMQSDKGSIPDRFSAQQFSDYHSELNMSSLELGDSALYFCASSHRGGGSWNSPLHFGNGTRLTVT.

The chain is built from TRBV18 and TRBJ2-7, with 9 nucleotides matching TRBD2. Germline trimming cut 2 bases from V and 6 bases from J; bases unmatched to any gene: 11. The CDR3 loop spans 16 amino acids. Germline lookup yields CDR1 KGHSH and CDR2 LQKENI. The CDR3 DNA is TGTGCCAGCTCACCAAGTTTGGCTAGCGGGACACGCGAGCAGTACTTC. Translated: CASSPSLASGTREQYF.

V usage is TRBV28 and J usage is TRBJ2-7; 10 bases agree with TRBD2. Germline assignment: CDR1 MDHEN and CDR2 SYDVKM. The V and J ends lost 7 bases and 12 bases, in that order; junction bases with no gene match: 15. This CDR3 spans 14 amino acids. CDR3 nucleotides: TGTGCCAGCACCCTAGCGGGAGCCGGCCTCTCCTTGTACTTC. As protein: CASTLAGAGLSLYF. Supplemented by reference TRBV28 and TRBJ2-7, the full variable domain reads DVKVTQSSRYLVKRTGEKVFLECVQDMDHENMFWYRQDPGLGLRLIYFSYDVKMKEKGDIPEGYSVSREKKERFSLILESASTNQTSMYLCASTLAGAGLSLYFGPGTRLTVT.

This clone occurred a few times. The chain employs TRBV29-1 and TRBJ1-3, with D possibly TRBD1 on 5 matching bases. CDR3 length: 12 amino acids. V gave up 7 bases and J gave up 1 base, with 8 bases separating them. Germline V gene sequence: CDR1 SQVTM, CDR2 ANQGSEA. The CDR3 reads CSGTGSGNTIYF. The CDR3 DNA is TGCAGCGGAACAGGTTCTGGAAACACCATATATTTT. Variable domain in full (rest from reference TRBV29-1 and TRBJ1-3): SAVISQKPSRDICQRGTSLTIQCQVDSQVTMMFWYRQQPGQSLTLIATANQGSEATYESGFVIDKFPISRPNLTFSTLTVSNMSPEDSSIYLCSGTGSGNTIYFGEGSWLTVV.

This chain links TRBV9 with TRBJ2-1, with D tentatively TRBD2 (5 bases). CDR3 length: 15 amino acids. V lost 0 bases and J 2 bases, leaving 9 bases between the germline ends. Germline assignment: CDR1 SGDLS and CDR2 YYNGEE. The CDR3 loop is CASSVGSGPYNEQFF. The CDR3 DNA sequence: TGTGCCAGCAGCGTAGGGAGCGGCCCCTACAATGAGCAGTTCTTC.

The gene calls are TRBV7-9 and TRBJ2-1, with 13 bases that match TRBD2. This CDR3 has 19 amino acids. Germline-derived CDR1 and CDR2 are SEHNR and FQNEAQ (reference sequence). The ends lost 5 bases at V and 0 bases at J; junction bases unmatched: 10. The DNA for the CDR3 is TGTGCCAGCAGCATTACCGGGACTAGCGGGATCAACTCCTACAATGAGCAGTTCTTC. It is translated as CASSITGTSGINSYNEQFF.

V gene TRBV9 combines with J gene TRBJ1-2; TRBD1 matches 10 bases. Trimming removed 4 bases from V and 6 bases from J; junction bases left unmatched: 9. CDR1 is SGDLS, CDR2 YYNGEE, per germline. The CDR3 consists of 15 residues. CDR3 protein: CASSQSDRGPDGYTF. Here the CDR3 DNA reads TGTGCCAGCAGCCAAAGTGACAGGGGGCCGGATGGCTACACCTTC.